This TCR beta chain was observed in a study of shared clonotypes between healthy human individuals. The method was immunoSEQ multiplex PCR; TCRdb's version includes in-frame clones alone and lacks a portion of them. The sample lists 2,100,000 or so clones; around 95% were seen once. The clonotype originates from a man younger than 35 in good health. Input material: naive CD4+ T cells sorted from blood. The subset here: CD45RA+ positively selected.

The CDR3 is CAWSGTALIVGGYTF. DNA of the CDR3: TGTGCCTGGAGCGGGACAGCGCTCATCGTAGGTGGCTACACCTTC. The chain employs TRBV30 and TRBJ1-2; TRBD1 agrees at 7 bases. The CDR3 totals 15 residues. CDR1 and CDR2 (germline): GTSNPN, SVGIG (reference sequence). Germline trimming cut 3 bases from V and 7 bases from J; bases unmatched to any gene: 14.